These 24 T cell receptor beta chains came from one sample sequenced in a study of OX40 agonist ivuxolimab in advanced cancers. Generated by immunoSEQ multiplex PCR, the TCRdb table keeps only in-frame clones and is missing some. The sample yields over 65,000 clones, approximately 86% seen once. Specimen: CD4+ or CD8+ T cells sorted from blood, collected in a trial of the OX40 agonist ivuxolimab. These receptor sequences come from an adult with an advanced solid tumor such as melanoma, head and neck, liver or kidney cancer.

This clone was seen just once. J is TRBJ2-3 and V is TRBV18; either TRBD1 or TRBD2 may supply D (6 bases each). The V gene lost 2 bases and the J gene lost 5 bases, with 14 bases spanning the gap. CDR1 KGHSH and CDR2 LQKENI come from the germline V gene. This CDR3 spans 15 amino acids. This CDR3 is CASSPRGDAEDTQYF. CDR3 in DNA: TGTGCCAGCTCACCAAGGGGGGACGCTGAAGATACGCAGTATTTT.

The chain joins TRBV5-1 to TRBJ2-1; perhaps TRBD1 as D (5 bases). This CDR3 has 13 amino acids. Trimming took off 0 bases at V and 7 bases at J, with 8 bases between the two ends. The germline CDR1 and CDR2 sequences are SGHRS and YFSETQ. The CDR3 bases are TGCGCCAGCAGCTTGGGCCCAGGGAATGAGCAGTTCTTC. This encodes CASSLGPGNEQFF.

The rearrangement links TRBV19 to TRBJ2-1; a weak D match, TRBD2 (7 bases). The V and J ends lost 1 base and 7 bases respectively, with 14 bases between them. The CDR3 has 15 amino acids. From germline, CDR1 is LNHDA and CDR2 SQIVND (reference sequence). CDR3 residues: CASSIVAGARNEQFF. CDR3 coding DNA: TGTGCCAGTAGTATAGTCGCGGGGGCCCGAAATGAGCAGTTCTTC.

The chain combines TRBV6-1 with TRBJ2-5, with D unclear. This CDR3 region has 15 residues. Germline lookup yields CDR1 MNHNS and CDR2 SASEGT. V lost 5 bases to trimming and J lost 0 bases, with 13 bases between them. The CDR3 here is CASSPPGVNQETQYF. CDR3 sequence (DNA): TGTGCCAGCAGTCCCCCTGGGGTCAACCAAGAGACCCAGTACTTC.

This chain connects TRBV19 to TRBJ2-1; 8 positions agree with TRBD1. Trimming took 1 base from V and 8 from J; bases not matched to a gene: 1. CDR1 LNHDA and CDR2 SQIVND come from the germline V gene (reference sequence). CDR3 length: 13 residues. The CDR3 protein is CASSIGRGHEQFF. The CDR3 DNA reads as TGTGCCAGTAGTATAGGCAGGGGGCATGAGCAGTTCTTC.

This clone occurred a few times. The chain combines TRBV5-1 with TRBJ2-1; 7 nucleotides line up with TRBD1. With 0 bases clipped from V and 8 bases from J, the junction kept 8 bases outside the gene matches. The CDR3 is 15 amino acids. CDR1 SGHRS and CDR2 YFSETQ come from the germline V gene. The CDR3 loop is CASSLVGDSRDEQFF. For the CDR3, the DNA is TGCGCCAGCAGCTTGGTGGGGGACAGCCGCGATGAGCAGTTCTTC. Using reference TRBV5-1 and TRBJ2-1 for the parts outside the CDR3, the full variable domain is KAGVTQTPRYLIKTRGQQVTLSCSPISGHRSVSWYQQTPGQGLQFLFEYFSETQRNKGNFPGRFSGRQFSNSRSEMNVSTLELGDSALYLCASSLVGDSRDEQFFGPGTRLTVL.

This chain joins TRBV5-1 and TRBJ2-1; the D is unclear. Per the germline V gene, CDR1 is SGHRS and CDR2 is YFSETQ. There are 15 residues in the CDR3. V lost 3 bases and J 8 bases, leaving 18 bases between the germline ends. The CDR3 coding sequence is TGCGCCAGCAGCTCCGGACCCGGTAGAGTCGATGAGCAGTTCTTC. Translation gives CASSSGPGRVDEQFF.

The V and J genes are TRBV7-2 and TRBJ2-7; TRBD1 matches at 9 bases. The ends lost 5 bases at V and 4 bases at J; junction bases unmatched: 12. The CDR3 loop spans 16 amino acids. Germline lookup yields CDR1 SGHTA and CDR2 FQGNSA. CDR3 coding DNA: TGTGCCAGCAGCCACGAATGGACAGGGGTGGGTTACGAGCAGTACTTC. Translating it yields CASSHEWTGVGYEQYF.

The chain has TRBV21-1 and TRBJ2-7; the D call TRBD2 from the table was never checked on the DNA. TRBV21-1 is classified as a pseudogene. CDR3 length: 17 amino acids. The CDR3 DNA sequence: TGTGCCAGCAGCAAAAGCGTGGTGTGGGGGGATAATCGGGAGCAGTACTTC. Amino acid sequence: CASSKSVVWGDNREQYF.

The genes are TRBV6-6 and TRBJ2-7; D could derive from TRBD1 or TRBD2 (5 bases each). CDR1 is MNHNY and CDR2 is SVGAGI in the germline V gene (reference sequence). This CDR3 is 14 amino acids long. V dropped 6 bases and J dropped 1 base, with 13 bases sitting between them. CDR3 in amino acids: CASRKGRESYEQYF. In DNA, the CDR3 is TGTGCCAGCAGAAAGGGCAGGGAGTCCTACGAGCAGTACTTC.

This sequence joins TRBV30 and TRBJ1-2, with a tentative D call TRBD1 (5 bases). Germline V gene sequence: CDR1 GTSNPN, CDR2 SVGIG (reference sequence). The CDR3 is 14 amino acids. Deletions cut 0 bases from V and 2 bases from J, with 10 bases between. CDR3: CAWSVLGGNYGYTF. The CDR3, as DNA: TGTGCCTGGAGTGTACTTGGGGGGAACTATGGCTACACCTTC.

The V call is TRBV28, the J call TRBJ2-7, with TRBD1 matching over 9 bases. With V trimmed by 2 bases and J by 1 base, 6 bases remained unmatched. CDR1 and CDR2 (germline): MDHEN, SYDVKM. The CDR3 totals 16 residues. The CDR3 sequence: CASSLGQGSFSYEQYF. CDR3 nucleotide sequence: TGTGCCAGCAGTTTAGGACAGGGGTCCTTTTCCTACGAGCAGTACTTC.

The rearrangement uses TRBV15 and TRBJ1-3; no definite D call. Trimming shortened V by 0 bases and J by 1 base, and 10 bases separated the two germline ends. Germline-derived CDR1 and CDR2 are LNHNV and YYDKDF (reference sequence). The CDR3 is 16 amino acids. This CDR3 reads CATSRELGISGNTIYF. DNA of the CDR3: TGTGCCACCAGCAGAGAGTTAGGGATTTCTGGAAACACCATATATTTT.

The chain uses TRBV7-2 and TRBJ1-3, with D maybe TRBD1 (5 bases). Looked up from germline, CDR1 is SGHTA and CDR2 is FQGNSA. Trimming took off 1 base at V and 0 bases at J, with 13 bases between the two ends. CDR3 length: 17 residues. The CDR3 region has the DNA TGTGCCAGCAGCTTAGTCGCTGGGGCTAGCTCTGGAAACACCATATATTTT. Translation: CASSLVAGASSGNTIYF.

The CDR3 DNA reads TGTGCCTGGAGTGTTACAGGGAGGGGCTACACCTTC. Its translation is CAWSVTGRGYTF. The chain is built from TRBV30 and TRBJ1-2; D possibly corresponds to TRBD1 (6 bases). CDR1 is GTSNPN, CDR2 SVGIG, per germline (reference sequence). V lost 0 bases and J lost 8, with 10 bases in between. This CDR3 spans 12 amino acids.

This chain joins TRBV28 and TRBJ1-2; 11 bases are a match to TRBD1. CDR3 length equals 14 residues. V was pared by 4 bases and J by 4 bases, with 2 bases of the junction left unmatched. CDR1 is MDHEN and CDR2 is SYDVKM in the germline V gene. As DNA, the CDR3 is TGTGCCAGCAGTTGGACAGGGGGCAGCTATGGCTACACCTTC. It translates to CASSWTGGSYGYTF.

The rearrangement joins TRBV19 to TRBJ2-2, with D tentatively TRBD1 (6 bases). Germline V gene sequence: CDR1 LNHDA, CDR2 SQIVND (reference sequence). Trimming cost V 4 bases and J 5 bases, with 11 bases left between them. This CDR3 has 14 amino acids. The CDR3, as DNA: TGTGCCAGTAGTACACAGGGAGTTACCGGGGAGCTGTTTTTT. Protein: CASSTQGVTGELFF.

This sequence joins TRBV29-1 and TRBJ1-2; a possible D gene is TRBD1 (6 bases). V lost 4 bases and J lost 2, with 11 bases in between. The CDR3 sequence is 13 residues long. Germline V CDR1 and CDR2: SQVTM, ANQGSEA. The CDR3 region is CSVGQELNYGYTF. Written as DNA, the CDR3 is TGCAGCGTTGGACAGGAGCTGAACTATGGCTACACCTTC.

The CDR3 sequence: CASSLMVGNTIYF. CDR3 nucleotide sequence: TGTGCCAGCAGCTTAATGGTGGGAAACACCATATATTTT. The chain recombines TRBV7-8 with TRBJ1-3, with no clear D. V was trimmed by 2 bases and J by 4 bases, leaving 6 bases between them. Germline V gene lookup returns CDR1 SGHVS and CDR2 FQNEAQ. The length of the CDR3 is 13 residues. Supplemented by reference TRBV7-8 and TRBJ1-3, the full variable domain reads GAGVSQSPRYKVAKRGQDVALRCDPISGHVSLFWYQQALGQGPEFLTYFQNEAQLDKSGLPSDRFFAERPEGSVSTLKIQRTQQEDSAVYLCASSLMVGNTIYFGEGSWLTVV.

The V and J genes are TRBV5-4 and TRBJ1-2; D gene ambiguous. This CDR3 has 16 amino acids. CDR1 SGHNT and CDR2 YYREEE come from the germline V gene (reference sequence). V lost 6 bases to trimming and J lost 4 bases, with 22 bases between them. The CDR3 reads CASTVPPLLGSYGYTF. The CDR3 nucleotides read TGTGCCAGCACCGTTCCCCCACTTCTCGGGAGCTATGGCTACACCTTC.

The chain joins TRBV9 to TRBJ2-7, with 10 nucleotides matching TRBD1. The length of the CDR3 is 15 residues. The germline V gene encodes CDR1 SGDLS and CDR2 YYNGEE. V dropped 0 bases and J dropped 5; count of bases not matched to a gene: 5. DNA of the CDR3: TGTGCCAGCAGCGTAGGAGGGACAGGGGCCCACGAGCAGTACTTC. Encoded protein: CASSVGGTGAHEQYF.

This chain connects TRBV9 to TRBJ2-5; 7 bases are shared with TRBD2. CDR1 SGDLS and CDR2 YYNGEE come from the germline V gene. This CDR3 region has 16 residues. V dropped 3 bases and J dropped 5; count of bases not matched to a gene: 13. The CDR3 loop is CASSAVLGLRGETQYF. CDR3 DNA sequence: TGTGCCAGCAGCGCCGTCCTTGGGTTGCGGGGGGAGACCCAGTACTTC.

The chain joins TRBV7-3 to TRBJ2-1; D ambiguous. The germline V gene encodes CDR1 SGHTA and CDR2 FQGTGA. V was trimmed by 2 bases and J by 2 bases, leaving 7 bases between them. The length of the CDR3 is 14 residues. The CDR3 sequence is CASSLYGAYNEQFF. CDR3 bases: TGTGCCAGCAGCTTATATGGGGCCTACAATGAGCAGTTCTTC.

This clone was recorded only once. J is TRBJ2-3 and V is TRBV7-3; no clear D gene. This CDR3 region has 14 residues. CDR1 and CDR2 (germline): SGHTA, FQGTGA. With 4 bases removed from V and 1 base from J, the gap between germline ends came to 9 bases. The CDR3 bases are TGTGCCAGCAGCTCGGACCGAGGCACAGATACGCAGTATTTT. Translating it yields CASSSDRGTDTQYF.